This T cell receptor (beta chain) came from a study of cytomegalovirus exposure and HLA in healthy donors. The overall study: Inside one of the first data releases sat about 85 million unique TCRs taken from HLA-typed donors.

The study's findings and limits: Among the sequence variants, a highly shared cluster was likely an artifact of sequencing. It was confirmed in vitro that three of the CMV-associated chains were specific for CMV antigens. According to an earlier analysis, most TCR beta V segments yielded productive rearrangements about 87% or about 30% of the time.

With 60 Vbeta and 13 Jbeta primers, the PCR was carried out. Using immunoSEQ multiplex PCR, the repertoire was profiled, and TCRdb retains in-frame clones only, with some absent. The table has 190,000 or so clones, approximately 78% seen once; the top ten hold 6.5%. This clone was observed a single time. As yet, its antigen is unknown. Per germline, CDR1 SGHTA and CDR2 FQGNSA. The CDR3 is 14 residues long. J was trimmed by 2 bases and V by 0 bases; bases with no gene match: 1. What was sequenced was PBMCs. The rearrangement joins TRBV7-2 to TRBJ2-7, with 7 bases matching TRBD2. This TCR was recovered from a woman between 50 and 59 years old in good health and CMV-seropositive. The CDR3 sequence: CASSLAGTTYEQYF. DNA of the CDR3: TGTGCCAGCAGCTTAGCGGGGACTACCTACGAGCAGTACTTC.